The source of this T cell receptor beta chain is a study of cytomegalovirus exposure and HLA in healthy donors. The J segment lost 6 bases and the V segment lost 6 bases, leaving 4 bases of the junction unmatched. Germline V gene sequence: CDR1 MNHNY, CDR2 SVGAGI (reference sequence). This CDR3 is built from 14 residues. The PCR was carried out with 60 Vbeta primers and 13 Jbeta primers. Using immunoSEQ multiplex PCR, the repertoire was profiled, and TCRdb retains in-frame clones only, with some absent. The profile shows 150,000 to 200,000 clones, 78% of them singletons. The gene calls are TRBV6-6 and TRBJ2-2; 10 nucleotides line up with TRBD1. Sequenced material: PBMCs. This clonotype originated in a young woman in good health and CMV-seropositive. The CDR3 is CASRSGQGPGELFF. The CDR3, as DNA: TGTGCCAGCAGATCGGGACAGGGGCCCGGGGAGCTGTTTTTT.